Each of the 32 T cell receptor beta chains below was sequenced from the same sample in a study of blood T cell repertoires in COVID-19. Produced via immunoSEQ multiplex PCR; TCRdb's table is partial and in-frame only. The sample carries roughly 63,000 clones, roughly 85% recorded once. The sample taken for sequencing was peripheral blood. These receptors originate from a human donor in a cohort sampled during active COVID-19.

J is TRBJ2-1 and V is TRBV11-3; D is perhaps TRBD1 (5 bases). CDR3 length: 15 residues. The germline gives CDR1 SGHNT, CDR2 YENEEA. Trimming took 5 bases from V and 7 from J, leaving 18 bases between them. CDR3 bases: TGTGCCAGCAGCCCTGGTAGGGGAAGTAAGAATGAGCAGTTCTTC. The encoded protein is CASSPGRGSKNEQFF.

In regard to this clone: The same CDR3 also results from other DNA sequences found in this sample. The chain uses TRBV11-3 and TRBJ2-7, with D perhaps matching TRBD1 (6 bases). Trimming removed 0 bases from V and 2 bases from J, with 8 bases in between. The germline CDR1 and CDR2 sequences are SGHNT and YENEEA. The CDR3 is 14 residues long. The CDR3 DNA reads as TGTGCCAGCAGCTTAGATACAGGGACCTACGAGCAGTACTTC. It encodes CASSLDTGTYEQYF. Looking up the rest from reference TRBV11-3 and TRBJ2-7 gives the full variable domain: EAGVVQSPRYKIIEKKQPVAFWCNPISGHNTLYWYLQNLGQGPELLIRYENEEAVDDSQLPKDRFSAERLKGVDSTLKIQPAELGDSAVYLCASSLDTGTYEQYFGPGTRLTVT.

The genes are TRBV30 and TRBJ1-2; tentative D call: TRBD1 (5 bases). V lost 0 bases, J lost 0 bases, and 17 bases lay in between. The CDR3 covers 17 residues. The germline CDR1 and CDR2 sequences are GTSNPN and SVGIG (reference sequence). The CDR3 sequence is CAWSVLGLMRANYGYTF. As DNA, the CDR3 is TGTGCCTGGAGTGTACTGGGACTGATGAGGGCTAACTATGGCTACACCTTC.

The chain carries TRBV7-8 and TRBJ2-2; tentative D call: TRBD2 (5 bases). The CDR3 covers 14 residues. Germline V gene data show CDR1 as SGHVS and CDR2 as FQNEAQ. Trimming cost V 2 bases and J 4 bases, with 8 bases left between them. The CDR3 DNA sequence: TGTGCCAGCAGCTTACTAGCATCCACCGGGGAGCTGTTTTTT. The encoded protein is CASSLLASTGELFF.

This clone came up once. CDR3 sequence (DNA): TGTGCCAGCAGCCGTGGACTAGCGCCTAAAGGGGATACGCAGTATTTT. This codes for CASSRGLAPKGDTQYF. The chain has TRBV5-5 and TRBJ2-3, with 9 positions matching TRBD2. Germline trimming cut 4 bases from V and 6 bases from J; bases unmatched to any gene: 12. The CDR3 is made up of 16 amino acids. CDR1 is SGHKS and CDR2 is YYEKEE in the germline V gene (reference sequence).

The chain carries TRBV27 and TRBJ2-3, with TRBD2 matching 8 bases. V lost 6 bases to trimming and J lost 5 bases; unmatched junction nucleotides: 13. This CDR3 has 16 amino acids. The germline V gene has CDR1 MNHEY and CDR2 SMNVEV (reference sequence). The CDR3 loop is CASRITGGGLGDTQYF. In DNA, the CDR3 is TGTGCCAGCAGGATAACCGGGGGGGGGCTTGGAGATACGCAGTATTTT.

The sample holds a few counts of this clone. The chain recombines TRBV18 with TRBJ1-1; TRBD1 aligns across 9 bases. The trim removed 2 bases at V and 1 base at J, leaving 8 bases unmatched. This CDR3 has 17 amino acids. The germline V gene encodes CDR1 KGHSH and CDR2 LQKENI. The CDR3 region is CASSPATGGAGNTEAFF. DNA of the CDR3: TGTGCCAGCTCACCAGCTACAGGGGGCGCAGGGAACACTGAAGCTTTCTTT.

The chain recombines TRBV28 with TRBJ1-5, with 7 bases fitting TRBD1. Per germline, CDR1 MDHEN and CDR2 SYDVKM. There are 12 residues in the CDR3. The trim removed 4 bases at V and 6 bases at J, leaving 0 bases unmatched. The DNA of the CDR3 is TGTGCCAGCAGTTACAGGGGTCAGCCCCAGCATTTT. This translates into CASSYRGQPQHF. Looking up the rest from reference TRBV28 and TRBJ1-5 gives the full variable domain: DVKVTQSSRYLVKRTGEKVFLECVQDMDHENMFWYRQDPGLGLRLIYFSYDVKMKEKGDIPEGYSVSREKKERFSLILESASTNQTSMYLCASSYRGQPQHFGDGTRLSIL.

V gene TRBV4-1 combines with J gene TRBJ2-7, with a weak D call TRBD2 (6 bases). Trimming pared 2 bases from V and 2 bases from J, leaving 10 bases between. From germline, CDR1 is MGHRA and CDR2 YSYEKL. The CDR3 runs to 14 residues. The CDR3 DNA follows: TGCGCCAGCAGCCAATTCGGCGGGGCCTACGAGCAGTACTTC. It encodes CASSQFGGAYEQYF.

This clone is a singleton in its sample. J is TRBJ1-2 and V is TRBV6-5, with TRBD1 as a possible D gene (5 bases). The CDR3 is made up of 13 amino acids. Germline CDR1 and CDR2: MNHEY and SVGAGI. V was trimmed by 6 bases and J by 0 bases, leaving 8 bases between them. CDR3 nucleotides: TGTGCCAGCAGGTCGACAGCTAACTATGGCTACACCTTC. Translating gives CASRSTANYGYTF.

This sequence joins TRBV30 and TRBJ1-2; TRBD1 might be the D (5 bases). This CDR3 region has 13 residues. Germline CDR1 reads GTSNPN; CDR2 reads SVGIG (reference sequence). V lost 0 bases and J 8 bases, leaving 13 bases between the germline ends. The CDR3 protein is CAWSVLARQGYTF. The CDR3 nucleotides are TGTGCCTGGAGTGTACTCGCCCGACAGGGCTACACCTTC. Drawing the rest from reference TRBV30 and TRBJ1-2, the complete variable domain is SQTIHQWPATLVQPVGSPLSLECTVEGTSNPNLYWYRQAAGRGLQLLFYSVGIGQISSEVPQNLSASRPQDRQFILSSKKLLLSDSGFYLCAWSVLARQGYTFGSGTRLTVV.

The chain joins TRBV12-3 or TRBV12-4 to TRBJ1-5; TRBD1 aligns across 7 bases. The V and J ends lost 7 bases and 2 bases, in that order; junction bases with no gene match: 2. The CDR3 runs to 13 residues. The CDR3 DNA reads TGTGCCAGCACTGACAGGGGCAATCAGCCCCAGCATTTT. Translation: CASTDRGNQPQHF.

This sequence joins TRBV6-5 and TRBJ2-7; maybe TRBD2 (5 bases). Trimming removed 7 bases from V and 0 bases from J, with 10 bases in between. CDR1 and CDR2 from the germline V gene are MNHEY and SVGAGI. This CDR3 is 13 amino acids long. The CDR3 loop is CASTKDYSYEQYF. The CDR3 DNA follows: TGTGCCAGCACGAAAGACTACTCCTACGAGCAGTACTTC.

This clone was counted a few times. The chain joins TRBV28 to TRBJ2-7, with 8 nucleotides matching TRBD2. This CDR3 has 17 amino acids. Germline assignment: CDR1 MDHEN and CDR2 SYDVKM. V gave up 7 bases and J gave up 0 bases; unmatched junction bases: 14. The CDR3 here is CASKTGGGGRSSYEQYF. In nucleotides, the CDR3 is TGTGCCAGCAAAACCGGGGGGGGCGGTCGAAGCTCCTACGAGCAGTACTTC.

V is TRBV6-6 and J is TRBJ1-5; D is unclear. Trimming pared 2 bases from V and 4 bases from J, leaving 9 bases between. Germline V gene sequence: CDR1 MNHNY, CDR2 SVGAGI (reference sequence). The CDR3 has 14 amino acids. The CDR3 DNA follows: TGTGCCAGCAGTTACGACGGGTGGAATCAGCCCCAGCATTTT. Its translation: CASSYDGWNQPQHF.

The V and J genes are TRBV11-1 and TRBJ2-7; 7 bases map to TRBD1. In germline, CDR1 is SGHAT, CDR2 FQDESV (reference sequence). V dropped 5 bases and J dropped 2; count of bases not matched to a gene: 3. The CDR3 covers 13 residues. The CDR3 reads CASSDRAPYEQYF. Here the CDR3 DNA reads TGTGCCAGCAGCGACAGGGCCCCCTACGAGCAGTACTTC.

The chain recombines TRBV6-2 or TRBV6-3 with TRBJ2-7; TRBD1 agrees at 9 bases. Germline assignment: CDR1 MNHEY and CDR2 SVGEGT. Unmatched junction bases numbered 7, after V lost 3 bases and J lost 7 bases. The CDR3 extends over 14 amino acids. The CDR3 DNA reads TGTGCCAGCAGTTATCTGGGACAGGGAGGGGAGCAGTACTTC. Protein: CASSYLGQGGEQYF.

The chain carries TRBV21-1 and TRBJ2-6; the D call TRBD1 from the table was never checked on the DNA. TRBV21-1 is given as a pseudogene. The CDR3 has 17 residues. CDR3 protein: CASSKGDRASGANVLTF. The CDR3 DNA reads as TGTGCCAGCAGCAAAGGGGACAGGGCTTCTGGGGCCAACGTCCTGACTTTC.

V and J are TRBV12-3 or TRBV12-4 and TRBJ1-1, with a tentative D call TRBD1 (6 bases). This CDR3 spans 13 amino acids. V lost 7 bases and J 4 bases, leaving 13 bases between the germline ends. The CDR3, as DNA: TGTGCCAGCACCTATGGGGGCGGCACTGAAGCTTTCTTT. Its translation is CASTYGGGTEAFF.

This rearrangement joins TRBV7-9 to TRBJ1-1; D uncertain. CDR3 length: 15 residues. Trimming took 5 bases from V and 1 from J, leaving 14 bases between them. In germline, CDR1 is SEHNR, CDR2 FQNEAQ (reference sequence). CDR3 sequence reads: CASSPGGPRNTEAFF. As DNA, the CDR3 is TGTGCCAGCAGCCCAGGAGGGCCGAGGAACACTGAAGCTTTCTTT.

This sequence joins TRBV6-5 and TRBJ2-3, with D possibly TRBD2 on 5 matching bases. The CDR3 has 14 amino acids. The germline V gene has CDR1 MNHEY and CDR2 SVGAGI. V gave up 5 bases and J gave up 0 bases, with 9 bases separating them. The CDR3 protein is CASSPAASTDTQYF. The DNA of the CDR3 is TGTGCCAGCAGTCCAGCGGCTAGCACAGATACGCAGTATTTT.

The chain is built from TRBV14 and TRBJ1-2, with 7 bases aligning to TRBD1. V trimming: 0 bases; J trimming: 6 bases; junction bases outside the gene matches: 10. The CDR3 is made up of 16 amino acids. The germline V gene has CDR1 SGHDN and CDR2 FVKESK. CDR3 bases: TGTGCCAGCAGCCAAGATATAGGGGGCTATTCGGATGGCTACACCTTC. Translated: CASSQDIGGYSDGYTF. The full variable domain, with the rest looked up from reference TRBV14 and TRBJ1-2, is EAGVTQFPSHSVIEKGQTVTLRCDPISGHDNLYWYRRVMGKEIKFLLHFVKESKQDESGMPNNRFLAERTGGTYSTLKVQPAELEDSGVYFCASSQDIGGYSDGYTFGSGTRLTVV.

This clone appeared a few times. The chain uses TRBV2 and TRBJ2-7; 7 bases map to TRBD1. CDR1 and CDR2 from the germline V gene are SNHLY and FYNNEI. The V gene end was trimmed by 4 bases and the J gene end by 0 bases; junction bases not matched to a gene: 3. CDR3 size: 14 residues. Here the CDR3 DNA reads TGTGCCAGCAGTGCACAGGGGACCTCCTACGAGCAGTACTTC. Translating it yields CASSAQGTSYEQYF. The variable domain in full, completed from reference TRBV2 and TRBJ2-7, reads EPEVTQTPSHQVTQMGQEVILRCVPISNHLYFYWYRQILGQKVEFLVSFYNNEISEKSEIFDDQFSVERPDGSNFTLKIRSTKLEDSAMYFCASSAQGTSYEQYFGPGTRLTVT.

V is TRBV19 and J is TRBJ2-2; 8 nucleotides agree with TRBD2. This CDR3 has 15 residues. V lost 7 bases to trimming and J lost 7 bases; unmatched junction nucleotides: 11. Germline V gene lookup returns CDR1 LNHDA and CDR2 SQIVND (reference sequence). CDR3 in amino acids: CASTGGGLAGGELFF. CDR3 DNA: TGTGCCAGTACCGGGGGGGGGCTAGCTGGCGGGGAGCTGTTTTTT.

The chain uses TRBV7-9 and TRBJ2-1; tentative D call: TRBD1 (6 bases). This CDR3 has 13 residues. Germline V gene lookup returns CDR1 SEHNR and CDR2 FQNEAQ (reference sequence). V gave up 6 bases and J gave up 7 bases, with 13 bases separating them. The CDR3 DNA reads as TGTGCCAGCAGAAGGACAGCAATGAATGAGCAGTTCTTC. Amino acid sequence: CASRRTAMNEQFF. Drawing the rest from reference TRBV7-9 and TRBJ2-1, the complete variable domain is DTGVSQNPRHKITKRGQNVTFRCDPISEHNRLYWYRQTLGQGPEFLTYFQNEAQLEKSRLLSDRFSAERPKGSFSTLEIQRTEQGDSAMYLCASRRTAMNEQFFGPGTRLTVL.

This clone has only one observation. The genes are TRBV19 and TRBJ1-5, with D unclear. CDR1 and CDR2 from the germline V gene are LNHDA and SQIVND (reference sequence). The CDR3 sequence is 15 residues long. V was trimmed by 5 bases and J by 8 bases, leaving 19 bases between them. The CDR3: CASSQYPRVGEPQHF. The CDR3, as DNA: TGTGCCAGTAGTCAATATCCCCGGGTCGGAGAGCCCCAGCATTTT. Supplemented by reference TRBV19 and TRBJ1-5, the full variable domain reads DGGITQSPKYLFRKEGQNVTLSCEQNLNHDAMYWYRQDPGQGLRLIYYSQIVNDFQKGDIAEGYSVSREKKESFPLTVTSAQKNPTAFYLCASSQYPRVGEPQHFGDGTRLSIL.

The J gene is TRBJ2-3, the V gene TRBV24-1; 10 nucleotides agree with TRBD2. The CDR3 contains 16 residues. The germline CDR1 and CDR2 sequences are KGHDR and SFDVKD. V dropped 3 bases and J dropped 7; count of bases not matched to a gene: 9. In DNA form, the CDR3 reads TGTGCCACCAGTGATCCGTCAGCGGGAGGGCCACATACGCAGTATTTT. Its protein is CATSDPSAGGPHTQYF.

The rearrangement uses TRBV19 and TRBJ1-5; possible D gene TRBD1, 5 bases. Germline CDR1 is LNHDA and CDR2 is SQIVND (reference sequence). The CDR3 totals 15 residues. With 0 bases removed from V and 4 bases from J, the gap between germline ends came to 10 bases. The CDR3 is CASSIDRGTNQPQHF. CDR3 DNA: TGTGCCAGTAGTATAGATAGAGGGACTAATCAGCCCCAGCATTTT.

This chain joins TRBV7-3 and TRBJ2-2; D call uncertain. V lost 2 bases and J 7 bases, leaving 11 bases between the germline ends. The CDR3 spans 14 residues. CDR1 and CDR2 (germline): SGHTA, FQGTGA. In DNA, the CDR3 is TGTGCCAGCAGCTTAGAGACAAATCTCGGGGAGCTGTTTTTT. Amino acid sequence: CASSLETNLGELFF.

This clone was detected only a few times. The chain carries TRBV9 and TRBJ2-1, with TRBD1 as a possible D gene (5 bases). Trimming left V 4 bases short and J 4 bases short, with 9 bases between. The CDR3 extends over 13 amino acids. Germline V CDR1 and CDR2: SGDLS, YYNGEE. CDR3 in amino acids: CASSTQVYNEQFF. CDR3 coding DNA: TGTGCCAGCAGCACACAGGTATACAATGAGCAGTTCTTC. Variable domain in full (rest from reference TRBV9 and TRBJ2-1): DSGVTQTPKHLITATGQRVTLRCSPRSGDLSVYWYQQSLDQGLQFLIQYYNGEERAKGNILERFSAQQFPDLHSELNLSSLELGDSALYFCASSTQVYNEQFFGPGTRLTVL.

The V and J genes are TRBV19 and TRBJ2-3; D possibly corresponds to TRBD2 (5 bases). The V gene's germline CDR1 is LNHDA and CDR2 SQIVND (reference sequence). Trimming left V 3 bases short and J 2 bases short, with 12 bases between. The CDR3 extends over 15 amino acids. The CDR3 nucleotides read TGTGCCAGTAGTATTTCGGGGATTAACACAGATACGCAGTATTTT. Translated, it gives CASSISGINTDTQYF.

DNA for the CDR3: TGCAGTGCTAGTATGGTTGACAGAGGGGGTGGGAATGGCTACACCTTC. This codes for CSASMVDRGGGNGYTF. The chain couples TRBV20-1 to TRBJ1-2; D may be TRBD1 (6 bases). Germline CDR1 is DFQATT and CDR2 is SNEGSKA (reference sequence). V was cut by 3 bases and J by 6 bases, with 23 bases left in between. The CDR3 consists of 16 residues.